This T cell receptor (beta chain) was profiled in a study of T cells in Graves' hyperthyroidism and ophthalmopathy. Overall study findings and caveats: Ophthalmopathy, which appeared later, was predicted by the model a median 6.5 months before onset.

RNA transcripts yielded amplified TCR beta CDR3 regions. An initial round of RT-PCR targeting the TCR CDR3 relied on the HTBI primer set. In TCRdb, the multiplex PCR reads were re-called with MiXCR into one record per CDR3 protein. Among about 570,000 distinct CDR3 sequences listed, 46% were seen once. Not enrolled were patients with uncontrolled infection, other autoimmune disease, pregnancy or lactation. Turning to this clonotype: The antigen remains unidentified. Because the CDR3 is missing its conserved closing phenylalanine or tryptophan, this is likely a read error. It is unclear where the CDR3 begins or ends on the DNA, so no DNA is shown, and the CDR3 is as TCRdb lists it.

The V gene's germline CDR1 is ENHRY and CDR2 SYGVKD. The CDR3 is 8 amino acids long, termini counted. What was sequenced was peripheral blood or thyroid tissue (not recorded which). The receptor was isolated from an adult woman with Graves' disease, either hyperthyroidism or ophthalmopathy (not recorded which). The V and J genes are TRBV10-3 and TRBJ2-5; the DNA was not used to check the table's D call, TRBD2. The CDR3 sequence is CAISDLAG.